This T cell receptor beta chain was recovered during a study of shared clonotypes between healthy human individuals. Looking at the study overall: Sampling drew on donors who were a couple of women and three men aged 18 to 49.

Selected positively for CCR7 and CD45RO-negative, naive CD8 cells excluded terminally differentiated effector memory CD45RA+ cells. Evenly divided among several immunoSEQ plates was the genomic DNA of each subset. Some 30,000 T cell genomes, or 200 ng DNA, went into the sorted-subset replicate PCRs. Sequencing used immunoSEQ multiplex PCR; TCRdb keeps in-frame clones, though not all of them. Among 800,000 to 950,000 clones, 90% to 98% were seen once, and the ten largest hold under 0.3%. Trimming removed 2 bases from V and 4 bases from J, with 17 bases in between. CDR1 is MNHEY, CDR2 SVGAGI, per germline. This CDR3 spans 16 amino acids.

Sequencing was carried out using naive CD8+ T cells sorted from blood. The clonotype comes from a man aged 25-45 years in good health. The chain joins TRBV6-5 to TRBJ1-1; D unclear. The CDR3 here is CASSYGPQEGFTEAFF. CDR3 nucleotide sequence: TGTGCCAGCAGTTACGGACCTCAGGAGGGCTTCACTGAAGCTTTCTTT.